This T cell receptor (beta chain) was sequenced during a study of blood T cell repertoires in COVID-19. Produced via immunoSEQ multiplex PCR; TCRdb's table is partial and in-frame only. The table has nearly 200,000 clones, about 89% seen once. Participants were placed into cohorts based on the clinical history they reported. The recovered donors of Cohort 3 showed two negative PCRs, clearance, or symptom resolution. The sequence was obtained from a woman aged 18-35 years who had recovered from COVID-19. The source material was PBMCs or T cells enriched from blood (not recorded which).

CDR3 in DNA: TGTGCCGCCCGTACCCGGGAGCTTAACACTGAAGCTTTCTTT. Protein sequence: CAARTRELNTEAFF. This chain connects TRBV6-5 to TRBJ1-1; no clear D. Trimming removed 11 bases at V and 2 bases at J, with 18 bases between. This CDR3 comprises 14 residues. Germline V gene lookup returns CDR1 MNHEY and CDR2 SVGAGI.